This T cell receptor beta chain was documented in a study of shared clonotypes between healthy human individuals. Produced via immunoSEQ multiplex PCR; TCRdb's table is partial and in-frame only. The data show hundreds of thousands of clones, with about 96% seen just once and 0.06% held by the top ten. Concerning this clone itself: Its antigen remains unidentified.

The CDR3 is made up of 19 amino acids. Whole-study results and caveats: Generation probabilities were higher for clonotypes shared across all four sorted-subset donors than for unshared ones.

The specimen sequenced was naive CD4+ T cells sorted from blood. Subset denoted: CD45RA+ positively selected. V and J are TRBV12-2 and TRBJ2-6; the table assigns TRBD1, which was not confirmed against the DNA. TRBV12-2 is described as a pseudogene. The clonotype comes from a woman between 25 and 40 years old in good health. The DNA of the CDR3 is TGTGCAAGTCGCTTAGTACTCGGGACAGCTCCCTCTGGGGCCAACGTCCTGACTTTC. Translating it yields CASRLVLGTAPSGANVLTF.